This T cell receptor beta chain was captured by sequencing in a study of CD8 T cells in ankylosing spondylitis. By quantitative 5'-RACE with molecular barcodes, the TCR beta libraries were made. TCRdb redid the calling of the 5' RACE reads with MiXCR, one entry per CDR3 protein. The top ten clones hold 4% to 5% of a sample with around 250,000 distinct CDR3 sequences, roughly 32% of them seen once. This clonotype was counted a few times. The antigen is unknown. V shed 3 bases and J shed 5 bases, with 10 bases lying between them. Germline CDR1 and CDR2: LGHDT and YNNKEL (reference sequence). The CDR3 length is 14 residues. Study results and caveats: Both synovial fluid and blood in reactive arthritis had previously been reported to carry some motif variants. Reported data indicate significant enrichment of disease-linked clones within matched ankylosing spondylitis synovial fluid.

The clonotype originates from a male donor with ankylosing spondylitis or in good health (not recorded which). This chain uses TRBV3-1 with TRBJ1-4; possible D gene TRBD1, 5 bases. Sequenced: blood, either unsorted or a sorted T cell fraction (not recorded which). CDR3 sequence (DNA): TGTGCCAGCAGCCAGGGACGTGAAAATGAAAAACTGTTTTTT. Translating gives CASSQGRENEKLFF. Filled out from reference TRBV3-1 and TRBJ1-4, the complete variable domain reads DTAVSQTPKYLVTQMGNDKSIKCEQNLGHDTMYWYKQDSKKFLKIMFSYNNKELIINETVPNRFSPKSPDKAHLNLHINSLELGDSAVYFCASSQGRENEKLFFGSGTQLSVL.